These 19 T cell receptor beta chains originate from one sample sequenced in a study of blood T cell repertoires in COVID-19. The method was immunoSEQ multiplex PCR; TCRdb's version includes in-frame clones alone and lacks a portion of them. Of roughly 110,000 clones listed, about 88% are singletons. Material for sequencing was peripheral blood. Receptors originate from a man aged 35 to 55 with acute or convalescent COVID-19.

The V call is TRBV24-1, the J call TRBJ2-3, with D unclear. Trimming took 0 bases from V and 6 from J, leaving 18 bases between them. The CDR3 has 17 amino acids. The V gene's germline CDR1 is KGHDR and CDR2 SFDVKD. CDR3 protein: CATSDLQVLIPRDTQYF. CDR3 DNA: TGTGCCACCAGTGATTTGCAGGTGTTAATCCCACGTGATACGCAGTATTTT.

The chain links TRBV21-1 to TRBJ2-6; the D call in the table, TRBD2, was not verified against the DNA. TRBV21-1 is noted as a pseudogene. This CDR3 is 19 amino acids long. In nucleotides, the CDR3 is TGTGCCAGCAGCAGGGGGGGGGCTAGCCCCTGCCCTGGGGCCAACGTCCTGACTTTC. As protein: CASSRGGASPCPGANVLTF.

This sequence joins TRBV25-1 and TRBJ1-1; 7 bases fit TRBD1. V dropped 1 base and J dropped 3; count of bases not matched to a gene: 5. Germline values: CDR1 MGHDK, CDR2 SYGVNS. The CDR3 length is 15 residues. The CDR3 protein is CASSEWQGDDTEAFF. The CDR3 nucleotides read TGTGCCAGCAGTGAATGGCAGGGGGATGACACTGAAGCTTTCTTT.

The genes are TRBV18 and TRBJ2-7; 14 bases fit TRBD2. This CDR3 is built from 14 residues. Germline V gene sequence: CDR1 KGHSH, CDR2 LQKENI. Losses at the gene ends were 3 bases for V and 7 bases for J; bases not matched to a gene: 2. The CDR3 DNA follows: TGTGCCAGCTCACCGGGACTAGCGGGAGAAGAGCAGTACTTC. This translates into CASSPGLAGEEQYF.

V usage is TRBV5-4 and J usage is TRBJ2-1, with a tentative D call TRBD2 (6 bases). Germline-derived CDR1 and CDR2 are SGHNT and YYREEE (reference sequence). The CDR3 sequence is 14 residues long. V was clipped by 6 bases and J by 11 bases, with 21 bases between them. CDR3 region: CASTRTGTETKQFF. The CDR3 DNA reads as TGTGCCAGCACTCGTACCGGGACTGAGACGAAGCAGTTCTTC.

The V call is TRBV7-2, the J call TRBJ2-3; 7 bases line up with TRBD2. Germline CDR1 is SGHTA and CDR2 is FQGNSA. V shed 1 base and J 5 bases; nucleotides not matched to a gene: 3. This CDR3 comprises 14 residues. The CDR3 here is CASSLGGGVDTQYF. CDR3 in DNA: TGTGCCAGCAGCTTAGGGGGGGGAGTAGATACGCAGTATTTT.

The chain is built from TRBV10-2 and TRBJ2-5; 8 bases agree with TRBD2. The CDR3 sequence is 16 residues long. Trimming cost V 0 bases and J 1 base; bases outside gene matches: 4. Germline V gene data show CDR1 as WSHSY and CDR2 as SAAADI. The CDR3 region has the DNA TGCGCCAGCAGTGAGTCTGGTAGCGGGATCCAAGAGACCCAGTACTTC. This codes for CASSESGSGIQETQYF.

The gene calls are TRBV19 and TRBJ2-7, with a weak D call TRBD1 (6 bases). Germline V gene lookup returns CDR1 LNHDA and CDR2 SQIVND (reference sequence). This CDR3 region has 15 residues. V was shortened by 5 bases and J by 2 bases, with 16 bases between the two germline ends. The CDR3 DNA is TGTGCCAGTAGTCCTCCGGGGACACAGACCTACGAGCAGTACTTC. Protein product: CASSPPGTQTYEQYF. The full variable domain, its missing parts supplied by reference TRBV19 and TRBJ2-7, is DGGITQSPKYLFRKEGQNVTLSCEQNLNHDAMYWYRQDPGQGLRLIYYSQIVNDFQKGDIAEGYSVSREKKESFPLTVTSAQKNPTAFYLCASSPPGTQTYEQYFGPGTRLTVT.

The chain recombines TRBV23-1 with TRBJ2-6; D possibly corresponds to TRBD1 (6 bases). TRBV23-1 is annotated as an ORF whose role is uncertain. V gave up 4 bases and J gave up 1 base, with 23 bases separating them. The CDR3 has 20 residues. Here the CDR3 DNA reads TGCGCCAGCAGTCCCAAAGGGGGTTCCTCCGCAGCATCTGGGGCCAACGTCCTGACTTTC. Its translation: CASSPKGGSSAASGANVLTF.

This chain links TRBV6-5 with TRBJ2-1; 8 nucleotides line up with TRBD2. The J segment lost 4 bases and the V segment lost 2 bases, leaving 7 bases of the junction unmatched. In germline, CDR1 is MNHEY, CDR2 SVGAGI. This CDR3 region has 16 residues. CDR3 residues: CASSYQGLEMYNEQFF. CDR3 coding DNA: TGTGCCAGCAGTTACCAGGGACTAGAGATGTACAATGAGCAGTTCTTC.

Here the CDR3 reads CASSLRDRGRTEAFF. The CDR3 DNA sequence: TGTGCCAGCAGTTTAAGGGACAGGGGGCGGACTGAAGCTTTCTTT. The rearrangement uses TRBV28 and TRBJ1-1; 12 positions match TRBD1. The CDR3 extends over 15 amino acids. Trimming removed 2 bases from V and 5 bases from J; junction bases left unmatched: 3. From germline, CDR1 is MDHEN and CDR2 SYDVKM.

The V and J genes are TRBV7-9 and TRBJ2-3; D gene uncertain. Trimming cost V 1 base and J 1 base, with 6 bases left between them. CDR3 size: 14 residues. Germline loops: CDR1 SEHNR, CDR2 FQNEAQ (reference sequence). This chain's CDR3 is CASSLGAGTDTQYF. The CDR3 DNA reads TGTGCCAGCAGCTTAGGGGCAGGCACAGATACGCAGTATTTT.

This clone was recorded once. The J gene is TRBJ2-2, the V gene TRBV6-5; 8 bases match TRBD2. The germline CDR1 and CDR2 sequences are MNHEY and SVGAGI. There are 15 residues in the CDR3. The trim removed 8 bases at V and 2 bases at J, leaving 7 bases unmatched. The CDR3 protein is CASGPAGVNTGELFF. The CDR3 nucleotides are TGTGCCAGCGGCCCAGCGGGGGTCAACACCGGGGAGCTGTTTTTT.

This clone has ten or more counts. The chain carries TRBV4-2 and TRBJ2-1; no clear D. The CDR3 is 15 amino acids. The V end was cut by 1 base, the J end by 2 bases, with 9 bases between. Germline-derived CDR1 and CDR2 are LGHNA and YNFKEQ. In DNA, the CDR3 is TGTGCCAGCAGCCAAGGAAGCCTCACCTACAATGAGCAGTTCTTC. This encodes CASSQGSLTYNEQFF.

The chain employs TRBV11-2 and TRBJ2-3; 7 bases match TRBD2. The CDR3 is made up of 14 amino acids. CDR1 is SGHAT, CDR2 FQNNGV, per germline. V lost 5 bases, J lost 7 bases, and 9 bases stayed unmatched. DNA of the CDR3: TGTGCCAGCAGCCTAGCTAGCGGTGGAAATACGCAGTATTTT. The encoded protein is CASSLASGGNTQYF.

This clone occurred a few times. The V and J genes are TRBV11-1 and TRBJ1-5, with unresolved D. This CDR3 is 10 amino acids long. The germline CDR1 and CDR2 sequences are SGHAT and FQDESV (reference sequence). With 9 bases removed from V and 11 bases from J, the gap between germline ends came to 11 bases. The CDR3 sequence: CARGFSAQHF. CDR3 coding DNA: TGTGCCAGGGGATTTAGCGCCCAGCATTTT.

V and J are TRBV11-2 and TRBJ2-2, with 12 bases that match TRBD2. Germline trimming cut 3 bases from V and 6 bases from J; bases unmatched to any gene: 5. CDR3 length: 16 amino acids. The germline V gene has CDR1 SGHAT and CDR2 FQNNGV. This CDR3 reads CASSFSPSGRAGELFF. CDR3 coding DNA: TGTGCCAGCAGCTTTTCCCCTAGCGGGAGGGCCGGGGAGCTGTTTTTT.

The chain is built from TRBV9 and TRBJ1-6, with D tentatively TRBD1 (5 bases). This CDR3 region has 17 residues. The V end was cut by 0 bases, the J end by 9 bases, with 19 bases between. Germline CDR1 SGDLS, CDR2 YYNGEE. As DNA, the CDR3 is TGTGCCAGCAGCGTAGACGGGACTTCCCCGTTACGTTCACCCCTCCACTTT. Its protein product is CASSVDGTSPLRSPLHF.

V and J are TRBV3-1 (or the pseudogene TRBV3-2) and TRBJ2-1; 9 bases map to TRBD2. Germline CDR1 reads LGHDT; CDR2 reads YNNKEL (reference sequence). V shed 1 base and J 1 base; nucleotides not matched to a gene: 14. The CDR3 has 20 amino acids. CDR3 DNA: TGTGCCAGCAGCCAAGCACGAATAGCGGGGGAGGGGAGGTCCTACAATGAGCAGTTCTTC. Its protein product is CASSQARIAGEGRSYNEQFF.